This T cell receptor (beta chain) was captured by sequencing in a study of CD8 T cells in ankylosing spondylitis. On this clonotype: Its specificity is not known.

From the 5' RACE reads, TCRdb called clonotypes with MiXCR, one entry per CDR3 protein. The table includes some 700,000 distinct CDR3 sequences, 19% detected once. This CDR3 contains 21 residues. Germline lookup yields CDR1 LGHDT and CDR2 YNNKEL (reference sequence). V was cut by 5 bases and J by 0 bases, with 29 bases left in between. General study findings and limits: Seemingly distinctive of ankylosing spondylitis blood was a TCR beta motif formed by eight highly homologous variants.

This sequence joins TRBV3-1 and TRBJ2-1; D not certain. The sequenced sample consisted of blood, either unsorted or a sorted T cell fraction (not recorded which). This TCR came from a male donor with ankylosing spondylitis. CDR3 nucleotide sequence: TGTGCCAGCAGCACGAAAGTCACCAAGACGTTGGTCGGAAGCTCCTACAATGAGCAGTTCTTC. Its protein is CASSTKVTKTLVGSSYNEQFF.